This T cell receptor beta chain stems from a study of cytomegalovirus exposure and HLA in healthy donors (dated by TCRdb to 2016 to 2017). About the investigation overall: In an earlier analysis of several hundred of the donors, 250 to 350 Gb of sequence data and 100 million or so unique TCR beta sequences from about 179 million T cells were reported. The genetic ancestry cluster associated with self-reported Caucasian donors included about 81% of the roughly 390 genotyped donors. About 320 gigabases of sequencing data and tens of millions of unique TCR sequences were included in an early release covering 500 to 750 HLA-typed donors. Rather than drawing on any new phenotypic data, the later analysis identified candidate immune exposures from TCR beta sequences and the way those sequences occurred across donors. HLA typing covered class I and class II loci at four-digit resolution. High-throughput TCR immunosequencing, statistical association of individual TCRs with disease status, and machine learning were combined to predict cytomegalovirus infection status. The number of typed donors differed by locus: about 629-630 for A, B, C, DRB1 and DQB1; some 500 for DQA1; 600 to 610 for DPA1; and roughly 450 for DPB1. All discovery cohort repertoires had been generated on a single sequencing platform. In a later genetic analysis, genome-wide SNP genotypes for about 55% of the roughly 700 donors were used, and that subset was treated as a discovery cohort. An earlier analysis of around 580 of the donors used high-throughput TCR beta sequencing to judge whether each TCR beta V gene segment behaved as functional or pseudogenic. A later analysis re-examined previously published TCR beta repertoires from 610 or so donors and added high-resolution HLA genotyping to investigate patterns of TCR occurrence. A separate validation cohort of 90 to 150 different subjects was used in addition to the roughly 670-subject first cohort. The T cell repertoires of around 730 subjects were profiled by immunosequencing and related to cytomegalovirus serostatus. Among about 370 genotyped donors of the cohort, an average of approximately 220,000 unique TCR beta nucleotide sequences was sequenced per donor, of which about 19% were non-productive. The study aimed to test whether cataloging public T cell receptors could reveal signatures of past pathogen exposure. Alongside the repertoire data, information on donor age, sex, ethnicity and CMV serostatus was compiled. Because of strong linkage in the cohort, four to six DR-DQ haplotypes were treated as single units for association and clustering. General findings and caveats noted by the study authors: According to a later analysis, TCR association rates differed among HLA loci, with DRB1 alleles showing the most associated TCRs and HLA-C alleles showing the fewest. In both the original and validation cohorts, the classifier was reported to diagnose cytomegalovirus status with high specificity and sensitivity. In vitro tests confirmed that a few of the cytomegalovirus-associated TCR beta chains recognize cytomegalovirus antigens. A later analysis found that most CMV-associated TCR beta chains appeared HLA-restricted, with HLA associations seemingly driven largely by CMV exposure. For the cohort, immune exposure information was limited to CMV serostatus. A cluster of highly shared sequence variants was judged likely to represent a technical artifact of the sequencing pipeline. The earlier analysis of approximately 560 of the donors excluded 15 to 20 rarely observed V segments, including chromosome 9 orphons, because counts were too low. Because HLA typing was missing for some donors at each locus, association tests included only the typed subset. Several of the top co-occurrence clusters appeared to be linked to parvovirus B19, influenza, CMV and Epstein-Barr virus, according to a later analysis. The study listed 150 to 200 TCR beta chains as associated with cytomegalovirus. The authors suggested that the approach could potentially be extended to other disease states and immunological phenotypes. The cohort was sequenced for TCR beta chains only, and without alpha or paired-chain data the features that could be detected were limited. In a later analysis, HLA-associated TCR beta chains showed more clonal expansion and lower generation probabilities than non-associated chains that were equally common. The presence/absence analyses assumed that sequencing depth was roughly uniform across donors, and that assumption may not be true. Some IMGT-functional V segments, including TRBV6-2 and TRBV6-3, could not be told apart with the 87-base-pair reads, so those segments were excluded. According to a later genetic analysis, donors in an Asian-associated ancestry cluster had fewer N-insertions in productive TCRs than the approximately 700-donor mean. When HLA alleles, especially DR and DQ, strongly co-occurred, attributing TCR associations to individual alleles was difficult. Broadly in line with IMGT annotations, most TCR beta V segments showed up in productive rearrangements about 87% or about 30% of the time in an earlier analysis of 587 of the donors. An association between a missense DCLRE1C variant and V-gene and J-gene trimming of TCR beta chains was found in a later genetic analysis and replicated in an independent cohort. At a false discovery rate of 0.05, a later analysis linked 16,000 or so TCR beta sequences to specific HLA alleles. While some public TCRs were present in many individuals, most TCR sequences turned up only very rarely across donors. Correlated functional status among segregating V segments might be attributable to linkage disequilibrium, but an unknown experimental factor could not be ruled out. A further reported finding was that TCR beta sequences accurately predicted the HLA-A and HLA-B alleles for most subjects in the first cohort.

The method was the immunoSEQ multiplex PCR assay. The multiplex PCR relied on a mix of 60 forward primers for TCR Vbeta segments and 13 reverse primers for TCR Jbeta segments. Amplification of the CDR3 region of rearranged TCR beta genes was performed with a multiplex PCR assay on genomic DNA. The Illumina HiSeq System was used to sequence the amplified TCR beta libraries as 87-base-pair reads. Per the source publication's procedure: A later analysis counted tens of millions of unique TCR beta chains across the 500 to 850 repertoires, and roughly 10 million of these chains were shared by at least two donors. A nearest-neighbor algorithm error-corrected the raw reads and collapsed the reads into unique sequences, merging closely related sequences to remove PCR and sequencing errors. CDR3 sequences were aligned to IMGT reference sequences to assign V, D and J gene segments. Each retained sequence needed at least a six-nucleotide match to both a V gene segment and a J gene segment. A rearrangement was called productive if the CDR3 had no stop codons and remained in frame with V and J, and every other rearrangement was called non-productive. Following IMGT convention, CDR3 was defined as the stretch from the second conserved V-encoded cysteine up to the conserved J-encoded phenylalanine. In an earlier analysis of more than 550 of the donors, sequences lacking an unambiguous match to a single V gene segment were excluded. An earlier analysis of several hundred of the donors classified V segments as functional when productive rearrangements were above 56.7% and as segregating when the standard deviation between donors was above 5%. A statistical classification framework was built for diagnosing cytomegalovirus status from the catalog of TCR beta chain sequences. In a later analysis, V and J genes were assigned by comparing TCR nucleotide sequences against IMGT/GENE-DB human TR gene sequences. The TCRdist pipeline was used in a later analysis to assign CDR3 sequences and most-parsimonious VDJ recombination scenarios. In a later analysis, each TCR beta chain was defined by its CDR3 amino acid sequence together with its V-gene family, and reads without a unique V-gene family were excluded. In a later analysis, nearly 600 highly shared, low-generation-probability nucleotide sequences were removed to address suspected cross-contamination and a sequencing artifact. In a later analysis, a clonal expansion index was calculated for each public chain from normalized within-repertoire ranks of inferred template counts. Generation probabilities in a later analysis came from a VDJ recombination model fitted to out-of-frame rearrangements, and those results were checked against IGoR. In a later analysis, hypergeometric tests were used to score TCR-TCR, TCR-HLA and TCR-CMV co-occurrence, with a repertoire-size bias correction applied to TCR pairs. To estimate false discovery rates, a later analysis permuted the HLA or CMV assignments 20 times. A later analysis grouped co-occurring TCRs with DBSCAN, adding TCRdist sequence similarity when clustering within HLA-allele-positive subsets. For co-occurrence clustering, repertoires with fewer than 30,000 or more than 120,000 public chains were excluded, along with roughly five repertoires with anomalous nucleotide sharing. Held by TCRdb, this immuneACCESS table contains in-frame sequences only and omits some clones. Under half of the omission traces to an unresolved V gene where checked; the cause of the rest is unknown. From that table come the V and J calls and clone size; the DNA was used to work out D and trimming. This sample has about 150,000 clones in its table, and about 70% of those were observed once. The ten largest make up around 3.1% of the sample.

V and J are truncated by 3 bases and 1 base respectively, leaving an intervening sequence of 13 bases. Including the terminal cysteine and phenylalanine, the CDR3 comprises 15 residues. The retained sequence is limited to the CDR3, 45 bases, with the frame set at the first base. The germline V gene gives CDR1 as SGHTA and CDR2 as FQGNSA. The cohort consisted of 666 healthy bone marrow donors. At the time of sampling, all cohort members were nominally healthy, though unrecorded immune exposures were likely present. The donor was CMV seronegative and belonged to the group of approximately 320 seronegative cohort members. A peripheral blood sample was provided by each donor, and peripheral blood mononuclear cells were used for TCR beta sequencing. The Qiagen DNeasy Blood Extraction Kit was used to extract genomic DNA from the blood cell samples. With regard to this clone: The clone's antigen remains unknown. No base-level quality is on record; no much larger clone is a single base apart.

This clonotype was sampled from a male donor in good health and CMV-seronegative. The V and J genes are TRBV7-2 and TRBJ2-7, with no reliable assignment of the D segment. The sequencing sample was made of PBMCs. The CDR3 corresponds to CASSLLDRRSYEQYF. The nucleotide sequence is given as TGTGCCAGCAGCTTGCTAGACCGGAGATCCTACGAGCAGTACTTC.